What follows are 4 T cell receptor beta chains derived from one specimen sequenced in a study of blood T cell repertoires in COVID-19. Generated by immunoSEQ multiplex PCR, the TCRdb table keeps only in-frame clones and is missing some. The sample contains under 65,000 clones, 75% to 85% of which appear only once. Sequenced: peripheral blood. All receptors derive from a man in his sixties with COVID-19, enrolled during active disease.

The DNA of the CDR3 is TGTGCCAGCAGCACCTCTAGCGGGGGTACCGGGGAGCTGTTTTTT. Translated, it gives CASSTSSGGTGELFF. J is TRBJ2-2 and V is TRBV7-3; TRBD2 matches at 10 bases. Unmatched junction bases numbered 5, after V lost 5 bases and J lost 5 bases. The CDR3 sequence is 15 residues long. Germline V lookup: CDR1 SGHTA, CDR2 FQGTGA.

The chain combines TRBV5-1 with TRBJ1-2; 9 bases agree with TRBD1. The CDR3 covers 13 residues. The V gene end was trimmed by 4 bases and the J gene end by 7 bases; junction bases not matched to a gene: 5. From germline, CDR1 is SGHRS and CDR2 YFSETQ. CDR3 DNA sequence: TGCGCCAGCAGCCCGGGACAGGGTGGTGGCTACACCTTC. Its protein is CASSPGQGGGYTF.

This chain links TRBV6-4 with TRBJ1-3; no firm D call. The CDR3 consists of 13 residues. Trimming removed 8 bases at V and 2 bases at J, with 10 bases between. CDR1 is MRHNA, CDR2 SNTAGT, per germline. The CDR3 region is CASQPVPGNTIYF. The CDR3 region has the DNA TGTGCCAGCCAACCGGTGCCTGGAAACACCATATATTTT.

The chain employs TRBV11-2 and TRBJ1-2; D ambiguous. Trimming stripped 0 bases from V and 5 bases from J, with 7 bases between. The CDR3 is 13 residues long. The germline CDR1 and CDR2 sequences are SGHAT and FQNNGV. CDR3 region: CASSLDPQYGYTF. The CDR3 DNA is TGTGCCAGCAGCTTAGATCCTCAGTATGGCTACACCTTC. Filled out from reference TRBV11-2 and TRBJ1-2, the complete variable domain reads EAGVAQSPRYKIIEKRQSVAFWCNPISGHATLYWYQQILGQGPKLLIQFQNNGVVDDSQLPKDRFSAERLKGVDSTLKIQPAKLEDSAVYLCASSLDPQYGYTFGSGTRLTVV.